These 24 T cell receptor beta chains share one sample of origin, sequenced in a study of a mutant IDH1 vaccine in newly diagnosed glioma. This table comes from immunoSEQ multiplex PCR, and its TCRdb copy is limited to in-frame clones, with some not included. The sample lists over 50,000 clones, about 86% occurring once. The time point: week 5, during vaccination. Each dose of the vaccine consisted of 300 ug of mutant IDH1 20-mer peptide, with topical imiquimod. These receptors are not linked to any known antigen. The sample consisted of PBMCs, taken from a glioma patient whose treatment included an IDH1 peptide vaccine. All receptors come from a man aged 25 to 40 with glioma.

The rearrangement joins TRBV7-9 to TRBJ1-3; D possibly corresponds to TRBD1 (6 bases). Per the germline V gene, CDR1 is SEHNR and CDR2 is FQNEAQ (reference sequence). Trimming cost V 5 bases and J 1 base, with 9 bases left between them. The CDR3 totals 14 residues. The CDR3 sequence is CASSPRGSGNTIYF. Here the CDR3 DNA reads TGTGCCAGCAGCCCCAGGGGATCTGGAAACACCATATATTTT.

V is TRBV7-9 and J is TRBJ2-3, with 10 bases identical to TRBD1. V shed 4 bases, J shed 4 bases, and the junction held 8 bases outside the gene matches. The germline gives CDR1 SEHNR, CDR2 FQNEAQ (reference sequence). The CDR3 is 16 residues long. CDR3 nucleotides: TGTGCCAGCAGCTCGGGACAGGGGCTTTTCCCAGATACGCAGTATTTT. This encodes CASSSGQGLFPDTQYF.

The V gene is TRBV11-2, the J gene TRBJ1-2; 8 bases agree with TRBD1. The germline gives CDR1 SGHAT, CDR2 FQNNGV. The J segment lost 8 bases and the V segment lost 0 bases, leaving 5 bases of the junction unmatched. This CDR3 contains 14 residues. The CDR3 reads CASSLEAGGYGYTF. CDR3 bases: TGTGCCAGCAGCTTAGAGGCAGGGGGCTACGGCTACACCTTC.

CDR3 in DNA: TGTGCCTGGAGCGGGGGGAGTAATTCACCCCTCCACTTT. Translated: CAWSGGSNSPLHF. The gene calls are TRBV30 and TRBJ1-6; possible D gene TRBD1, 5 bases. The CDR3 runs to 13 residues. Germline V gene sequence: CDR1 GTSNPN, CDR2 SVGIG (reference sequence). Trimming pared 3 bases from V and 6 bases from J, leaving 9 bases between.

The rearrangement links TRBV29-1 to TRBJ2-3; D call uncertain. CDR3 size: 12 residues. V was trimmed by 5 bases and J by 6 bases, leaving 12 bases between them. The germline CDR1 and CDR2 sequences are SQVTM and ANQGSEA. Here the CDR3 DNA reads TGCAGCGTTCGGCGAGATTCGGATACGCAGTATTTT. Translating gives CSVRRDSDTQYF.

The V call is TRBV6-4, the J call TRBJ1-6; D remains ambiguous. Trimming removed 2 bases from V and 0 bases from J, with 5 bases in between. The CDR3 length is 15 residues. Germline V gene data show CDR1 as MRHNA and CDR2 as SNTAGT. The DNA of the CDR3 is TGTGCCAGCAGTGACAGGAGCTCCTATAATTCACCCCTCCACTTT. This gives the protein CASSDRSSYNSPLHF.

This rearrangement joins TRBV5-1 to TRBJ1-1; D is perhaps TRBD1 (5 bases). V was trimmed by 1 base and J by 1 base, leaving 8 bases between them. The CDR3 sequence is 14 residues long. Germline V gives CDR1 SGHRS, CDR2 YFSETQ. DNA for the CDR3: TGCGCCAGCAGCTTGACAGGATCGAACACTGAAGCTTTCTTT. As protein: CASSLTGSNTEAFF.

V and J are TRBV2 and TRBJ1-4; 7 nucleotides align to TRBD1. V trimming: 6 bases; J trimming: 8 bases; junction bases outside the gene matches: 3. Germline CDR1 is SNHLY and CDR2 is FYNNEI. The CDR3 is 12 amino acids. For the CDR3, the DNA is TGTGCCAGCAGCAGGGGGGACGAAAAACTGTTTTTT. Translated: CASSRGDEKLFF.

This rearrangement joins TRBV19 to TRBJ1-6, with 8 bases matching TRBD1. Trimming took 4 bases from V and 8 from J; bases not matched to a gene: 7. Germline V gene data show CDR1 as LNHDA and CDR2 as SQIVND (reference sequence). This CDR3 is 15 amino acids long. The DNA for the CDR3 is TGTGCCAGTAGTAAACGACAGGGGAGCGATTCACCCCTCCACTTT. Its protein product is CASSKRQGSDSPLHF.

The V call is TRBV5-1, the J call TRBJ2-4; 7 nucleotides align to TRBD1. V was pared by 0 bases and J by 3 bases, with 9 bases of the junction left unmatched. This CDR3 is built from 17 residues. Germline values: CDR1 SGHRS, CDR2 YFSETQ. CDR3 region: CASSLGQGVVVKNIQYF. The CDR3 coding sequence is TGCGCCAGCAGCTTGGGACAGGGAGTAGTAGTCAAAAACATTCAGTACTTC.

This clone was counted once. This chain connects TRBV19 to TRBJ2-3; 10 nucleotides align to TRBD2. Germline trimming cut 4 bases from V and 1 base from J; bases unmatched to any gene: 2. Germline V gene sequence: CDR1 LNHDA, CDR2 SQIVND (reference sequence). CDR3 size: 15 residues. CDR3 protein: CASSRTSGRTDTQYF. The CDR3 DNA reads TGTGCCAGTAGTAGGACTAGCGGTCGCACAGATACGCAGTATTTT.

The V call is TRBV5-8, the J call TRBJ2-2; D possibly corresponds to TRBD1 (5 bases). Germline V CDR1 and CDR2: SGHTS, YDEGEE. The V end lost 1 base, the J end lost 3 bases, and 13 bases lay between the germline ends. CDR3 length: 16 residues. CDR3 region: CASSLMRQPYTGELFF. CDR3 nucleotide sequence: TGTGCCAGCAGCTTGATGAGACAGCCATACACCGGGGAGCTGTTTTTT.

The chain joins TRBV5-1 to TRBJ2-1; D uncertain. CDR1 SGHRS and CDR2 YFSETQ come from the germline V gene. V gave up 5 bases and J gave up 2 bases, with 8 bases separating them. The CDR3 totals 13 residues. Here the CDR3 reads CASSSQAYNEQFF. The CDR3 DNA reads as TGCGCCAGCAGTTCCCAGGCCTACAATGAGCAGTTCTTC.

The chain has TRBV5-1 and TRBJ2-1; the match to TRBD2 covers 11 bases. Germline assignment: CDR1 SGHRS and CDR2 YFSETQ. The CDR3 covers 15 residues. Trimming took 4 bases from V and 4 from J; bases not matched to a gene: 4. The CDR3 region has the DNA TGCGCCAGCAGCCCTACTAGCGGGGGATACAATGAGCAGTTCTTC. This sequence encodes CASSPTSGGYNEQFF.

The chain uses TRBV5-1 and TRBJ1-1, with 9 nucleotides matching TRBD1. There are 18 residues in the CDR3. Trimming cost V 9 bases and J 9 bases; bases outside gene matches: 27. CDR1 is SGHRS, CDR2 YFSETQ, per germline. In DNA form, the CDR3 reads TGCGCCACCAAACCGGGAACAGGGGGCGATTTAGATCGTCTTAAAGCTTTCTTT. It codes for CATKPGTGGDLDRLKAFF.

The chain is built from TRBV5-1 and TRBJ2-3, with a weak D call TRBD1 (5 bases). Trimming stripped 1 base from V and 8 bases from J, with 8 bases between. The CDR3 extends over 12 amino acids. CDR1 is SGHRS and CDR2 is YFSETQ in the germline V gene. CDR3 coding DNA: TGCGCCAGCAGCTTGTTGGGGCCTACGCAGTATTTT. Protein: CASSLLGPTQYF.

The chain is built from TRBV7-2 and TRBJ2-7, with 8 positions matching TRBD1. Germline values: CDR1 SGHTA, CDR2 FQGNSA. V was pared by 5 bases and J by 3 bases, with 9 bases of the junction left unmatched. This CDR3 has 15 residues. CDR3 residues: CASSLIQGVDYEQYF. CDR3 coding DNA: TGTGCCAGCAGCCTGATACAGGGGGTCGACTACGAGCAGTACTTC.

In its sample, this clone was seen once. V gene TRBV7-9 combines with J gene TRBJ2-2, with 8 bases identical to TRBD1. The germline gives CDR1 SEHNR, CDR2 FQNEAQ (reference sequence). The length of the CDR3 is 15 residues. With 1 base clipped from V and 6 bases from J, the junction kept 4 bases outside the gene matches. The CDR3 region is CASSLEAGGPGELFF. The DNA for the CDR3 is TGTGCCAGCAGCTTAGAGGCAGGGGGCCCCGGGGAGCTGTTTTTT.

This chain uses TRBV11-3 with TRBJ2-7; D gene ambiguous. With 1 base removed from V and 6 bases from J, the gap between germline ends came to 10 bases. Germline values: CDR1 SGHNT, CDR2 YENEEA. The CDR3 sequence is 13 residues long. The CDR3 sequence is CASSLGRGLEQYF. For the CDR3, the DNA is TGTGCCAGCAGCTTAGGCAGAGGCCTCGAGCAGTACTTC.

V is TRBV7-9 and J is TRBJ1-3; D ambiguous. This CDR3 has 19 residues. Trimming took 1 base from V and 2 from J, leaving 21 bases between them. Germline V gives CDR1 SEHNR, CDR2 FQNEAQ (reference sequence). The CDR3 coding sequence is TGTGCCAGCAGCTTAGTTCCCGTCGGCGGGAAATATCCTGGAAACACCATATATTTT. Amino acid sequence: CASSLVPVGGKYPGNTIYF.

This chain connects TRBV6-6 to TRBJ1-1, with TRBD1 as a possible D gene (5 bases). V gave up 0 bases and J gave up 3 bases, with 8 bases separating them. Germline values: CDR1 MNHNY, CDR2 SVGAGI (reference sequence). The CDR3 runs 14 residues. The DNA of the CDR3 is TGTGCCAGCAGTTACTCGCAGGGTTACACTGAAGCTTTCTTT. Protein: CASSYSQGYTEAFF.

The chain couples TRBV14 to TRBJ1-2, with no clear D. There are 14 residues in the CDR3. Germline V lookup: CDR1 SGHDN, CDR2 FVKESK. V was pared by 5 bases and J by 3 bases, with 13 bases between. CDR3 residues: CASSTQLIDYGYTF. The CDR3 DNA is TGTGCCAGCAGCACCCAGCTAATAGACTATGGCTACACCTTC.

V is TRBV6-6 and J is TRBJ1-3; D might be TRBD1 (6 bases). Germline V CDR1 and CDR2: MNHNY, SVGAGI (reference sequence). Trimming stripped 3 bases from V and 3 bases from J, with 15 bases between. CDR3 length equals 16 residues. The CDR3 DNA follows: TGTGCCAGCAGTTATTTAGGGGGAGCGAATGGAAACACCATATATTTT. It translates to CASSYLGGANGNTIYF.

This clone occurred once. This rearrangement joins TRBV2 to TRBJ1-2; tentative D call: TRBD1 (6 bases). Germline CDR1 SNHLY, CDR2 FYNNEI. Trimming removed 2 bases from V and 5 bases from J, with 12 bases in between. The CDR3 totals 14 residues. For the CDR3, the DNA is TGTGCCAGCAGTGAATACAGGGCGGGGTATGGCTACACCTTC. Protein: CASSEYRAGYGYTF.